This TCR beta chain was obtained from a study of graft-versus-host responses after intestinal transplantation. Study at large: Tacrolimus plus steroids were given to all recipients for 2 to 4 years, preceded by anti-thymocyte globulin induction. General study points: Some patients had graft-donor T cell macrochimerism, and their allografts showed high graft-versus-host to host-versus-graft clonal ratios. Early post-transplant declines in HvG were associated with peak levels of circulating GvH clones. GvH clones turned up in recipient marrow; some had shown up first in ileum or blood.

Libraries were prepared by immunoSEQ multiplex PCR; TCRdb keeps only in-frame clonotypes and omits some of them. Here the sample spans 84,000 or so clones, about four fifths being singletons. The V and J ends lost 5 bases and 1 base, in that order; junction bases with no gene match: 2. The CDR3 loop spans 14 amino acids. CDR1 is KGHSH and CDR2 is LQKENI in the germline V gene. In regard to this clone: The target antigen is unknown.

The chain is built from TRBV18 and TRBJ2-7; the match to TRBD2 covers 10 bases. The sequencing used unstimulated CD4+ T cells sorted from spleen or lymph node cells, collected before intestinal transplant. The sequence was collected from a human donor who received an intestinal transplant. CDR3 sequence: CASSISGRSYEQYF. Here the CDR3 DNA reads TGTGCCAGCTCAATTAGCGGGAGGTCCTACGAGCAGTACTTC.